Listed below are T cell receptor beta chains from one sample, sequenced in a study of patients and donors after allogeneic stem cell transplantation. TCRdb itself ran the RT-PCR reads through MiXCR, one entry per CDR3 protein. The sample has approximately 90,000 distinct CDR3 sequences, roughly 4.9% seen once. Sequenced material: blood, either unsorted or a sorted T cell fraction (not recorded which). The receptors come from a human donor who was either an allogeneic HSCT recipient or a stem cell or donor lymphocyte infusion donor (not recorded which). It is not recorded whose cells these are; they may come from a transplant donor. The CDR3 runs from the conserved cysteine through the conserved F or W. A D gene is named only where the DNA matches it firmly. For some rows the clone size is stated as once, few or many, or as a class when expanded; others skip it.

TRBV5-1	.	TRBJ2-3	.	CASRRDLVGDTQYF	TGCGCCAGCCGAAGGGACCTAGTAGGAGATACGCAGTATTTT
TRBV28	TRBD1	TRBJ2-7	.	CASSLGTGGPREQYF	TGTGCCAGCAGTTTAGGAACAGGGGGCCCTCGTGAGCAGTACTTC
TRBV7-3	.	TRBJ2-1	many	CASSIMGLNEQFF	TGTGCCAGCAGCATAATGGGACTCAATGAGCAGTTCTTC
TRBV3-1	.	TRBJ2-7	few	CASSPRGGPSYEQYF	TGTGCCAGCAGCCCCCGGGGAGGCCCTTCCTACGAGCAGTACTTC
TRBV20-1	.	TRBJ2-5	many	CSALSEGTQYF	TGCAGTGCGCTGTCGGAGGGGACCCAGTACTTC
TRBV2	.	TRBJ1-1	many	CAPSRAGDTEAFF	TGTGCCCCTTCCAGGGCGGGCGACACTGAAGCTTTCTTT
TRBV20-1	TRBD1	TRBJ2-1	many	CSARVGWAGGINEQFF	TGCAGTGCTAGAGTGGGTTGGGCAGGGGGTATCAATGAGCAGTTCTTC
TRBV2	.	TRBJ2-6	many	CASSEGFRSGANVLTF	TGTGCCAGCAGTGAAGGTTTCCGCTCTGGGGCCAACGTCCTGACTTTC
TRBV14	TRBD1	TRBJ2-7	many	CASSHGQGFTYEQYF	TGTGCCAGCAGCCACGGACAGGGGTTTACCTACGAGCAGTACTTC
TRBV28	TRBD2	TRBJ2-3	medium-sized	CASSLAGGLTDTQYF	TGTGCCAGCAGCTTAGCGGGGGGATTAACAGATACGCAGTATTTT
TRBV19	TRBD1	TRBJ2-1	many	CATTQKGASSYNEQFF	TGTGCCACCACACAAAAGGGGGCCAGCTCCTACAATGAGCAGTTCTTC
TRBV25-1	TRBD1	TRBJ1-6	many	CASSIPQGGPLHF	TGTGCCAGCAGTATCCCTCAGGGGGGACCCCTCCACTTT
TRBV11-1	TRBD2	TRBJ2-2	many	CASSLWEGLAGNTGELFF	TGTGCCAGCAGCTTATGGGAGGGACTAGCGGGAAACACCGGGGAGCTGTTTTTT
TRBV5-6	.	TRBJ1-1	.	CASSRLLAGNTEAFF	TGTGCCAGCAGCCGCTTGCTTGCAGGGAACACTGAAGCTTTCTTT
TRBV7-9	TRBD2	TRBJ2-5	many	CASSRGLADQETQYF	TGTGCCAGCAGCCGGGGACTAGCGGACCAAGAGACCCAGTACTTC
TRBV3-1	.	TRBJ1-6	many	CASSQERNSPLHF	TGTGCCAGCAGCCAAGAGAGGAATTCACCCCTCCACTTT
TRBV19	TRBD1	TRBJ2-7	.	CASSIPPGRGRTEQYF	TGTGCCAGTAGTATCCCCCCGGGCAGGGGGCGGACCGAGCAGTACTTC
TRBV7-9	TRBD2	TRBJ2-4	many	CASSFKRRRGGNIQYF	TGTGCCAGCAGCTTTAAGAGGAGACGGGGGGGAAACATTCAGTACTTC
TRBV12-3/TRBV12-4	.	TRBJ2-7	many	CASSPAYEQYF	TGTGCCAGCAGTCCAGCTTACGAGCAGTACTTC
TRBV20-1	TRBD2	TRBJ2-5	few	CSARDRVLAEETQYF	TGCAGTGCTAGAGATCGGGTTCTAGCGGAAGAGACCCAGTACTTC
TRBV14	.	TRBJ2-5	few	CASSLQTGETQYF	TGTGCCAGCAGCCTACAAACCGGAGAGACCCAGTACTTC
TRBV7-3	.	TRBJ2-3	once	CASSLNGQGWYF	TGTGCCAGCAGCTTGAACGGACAAGGGTGGTATTTT
TRBV20-1	TRBD1	TRBJ2-7	.	CSATRGGWYEQYF	TGCAGTGCAACTAGAGGGGGCTGGTACGAGCAGTACTTC
TRBV27	.	TRBJ1-1	.	CASNLPPGPKNTEAFF	TGTGCCAGCAACCTACCCCCGGGACCCAAAAACACTGAAGCTTTCTTT
TRBV5-4	.	TRBJ2-1	many	CASSLGDNYNEQFF	TGTGCCAGCAGCTTGGGGGACAACTACAATGAGCAGTTCTTC
TRBV29-1	TRBD1	TRBJ2-1	many	CSVHPGTVAFF	TGCAGCGTCCACCCCGGGACAGTTGCGTTCTTC
TRBV5-1	TRBD1	TRBJ2-1	many	CASSRMAGGINEQFF	TGCGCCAGCAGCCGGATGGCAGGGGGCATTAATGAGCAGTTCTTC